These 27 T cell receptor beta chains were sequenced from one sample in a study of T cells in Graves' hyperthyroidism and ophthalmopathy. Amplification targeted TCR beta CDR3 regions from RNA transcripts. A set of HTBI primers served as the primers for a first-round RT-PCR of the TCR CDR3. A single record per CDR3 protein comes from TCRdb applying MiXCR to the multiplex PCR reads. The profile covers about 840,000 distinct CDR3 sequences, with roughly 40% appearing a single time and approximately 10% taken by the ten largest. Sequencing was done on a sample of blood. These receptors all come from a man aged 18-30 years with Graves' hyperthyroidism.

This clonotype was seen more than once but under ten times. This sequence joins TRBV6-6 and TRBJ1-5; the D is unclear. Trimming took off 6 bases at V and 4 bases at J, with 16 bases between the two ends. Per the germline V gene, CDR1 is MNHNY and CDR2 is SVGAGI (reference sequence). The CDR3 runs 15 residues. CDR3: CASSILGSPNQPQHF. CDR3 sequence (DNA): TGTGCCAGCAGCATACTGGGCTCCCCGAATCAGCCCCAGCATTTT.

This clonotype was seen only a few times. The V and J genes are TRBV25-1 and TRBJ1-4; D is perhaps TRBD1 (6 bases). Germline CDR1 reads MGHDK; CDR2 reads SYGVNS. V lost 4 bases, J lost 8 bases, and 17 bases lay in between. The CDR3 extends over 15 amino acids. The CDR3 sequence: CASSGHPRGNEKLFF. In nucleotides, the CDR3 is TGTGCCAGCAGTGGACACCCCAGGGGAAACGAAAAACTGTTTTTT.

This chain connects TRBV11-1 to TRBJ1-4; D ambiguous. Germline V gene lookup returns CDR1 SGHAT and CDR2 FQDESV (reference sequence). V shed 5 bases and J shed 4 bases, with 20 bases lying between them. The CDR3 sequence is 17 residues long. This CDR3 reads CASSDAGGGRVNEKLFF. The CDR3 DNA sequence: TGTGCCAGCAGCGATGCAGGAGGCGGCAGAGTTAATGAAAAACTGTTTTTT.

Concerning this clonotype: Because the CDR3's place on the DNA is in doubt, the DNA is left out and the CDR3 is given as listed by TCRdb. The CDR3: CSVVAGGTEALF. The chain carries TRBV29-1 and TRBJ1-1; TRBD1 reflects the table's D call only, with no check against the DNA. Inclusive of both ends, the CDR3 amounts to 12 amino acids. The V gene's germline CDR1 is SQVTM and CDR2 ANQGSEA.

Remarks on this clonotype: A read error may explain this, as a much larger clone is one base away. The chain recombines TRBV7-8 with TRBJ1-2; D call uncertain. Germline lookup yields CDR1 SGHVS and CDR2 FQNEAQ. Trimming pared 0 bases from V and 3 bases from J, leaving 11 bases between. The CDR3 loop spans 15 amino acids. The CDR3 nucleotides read TGTGCCAGCAGCTTAGCGGGAAGGGCGGACTATGGCTACACCTTC. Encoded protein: CASSLAGRADYGYTF.

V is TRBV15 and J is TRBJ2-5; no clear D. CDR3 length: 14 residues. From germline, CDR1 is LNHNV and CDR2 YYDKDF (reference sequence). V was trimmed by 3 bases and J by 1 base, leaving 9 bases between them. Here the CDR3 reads CATSSPSGQETQYF. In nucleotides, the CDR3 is TGTGCCACCAGCAGTCCCTCCGGCCAAGAGACCCAGTACTTC.

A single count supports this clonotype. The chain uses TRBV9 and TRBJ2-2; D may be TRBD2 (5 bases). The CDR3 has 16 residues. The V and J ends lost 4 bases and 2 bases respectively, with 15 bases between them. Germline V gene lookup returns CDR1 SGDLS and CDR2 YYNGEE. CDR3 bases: TGTGCCAGCAGCCCACTGGGGAGACAAAACACCGGGGAGCTGTTTTTT. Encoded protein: CASSPLGRQNTGELFF.

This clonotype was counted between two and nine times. CDR3 DNA sequence: TGCGCCAGCAGCTTGGAGGGACAAAACACCGGGGAGCTGTTTTTT. Its protein product is CASSLEGQNTGELFF. The chain employs TRBV5-1 and TRBJ2-2, with D maybe TRBD1 (6 bases). The CDR3 is 15 residues long. V lost 0 bases and J 2 bases, leaving 8 bases between the germline ends. Germline loops: CDR1 SGHRS, CDR2 YFSETQ.

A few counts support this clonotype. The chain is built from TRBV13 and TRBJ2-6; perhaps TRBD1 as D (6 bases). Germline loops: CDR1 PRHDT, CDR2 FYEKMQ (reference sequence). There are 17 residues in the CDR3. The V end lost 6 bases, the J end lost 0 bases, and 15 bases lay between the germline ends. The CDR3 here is CASSPGVALSGANVLTF. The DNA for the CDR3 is TGTGCCAGCAGTCCAGGGGTGGCGCTCTCTGGGGCCAACGTCCTGACTTTC.

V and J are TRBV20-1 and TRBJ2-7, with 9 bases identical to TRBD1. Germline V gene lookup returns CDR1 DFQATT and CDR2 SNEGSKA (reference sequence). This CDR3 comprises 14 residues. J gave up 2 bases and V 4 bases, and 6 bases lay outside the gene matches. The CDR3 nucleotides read TGCAGTGCTACCGGGACAGGGTTTACCTACGAGCAGTACTTC. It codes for CSATGTGFTYEQYF.

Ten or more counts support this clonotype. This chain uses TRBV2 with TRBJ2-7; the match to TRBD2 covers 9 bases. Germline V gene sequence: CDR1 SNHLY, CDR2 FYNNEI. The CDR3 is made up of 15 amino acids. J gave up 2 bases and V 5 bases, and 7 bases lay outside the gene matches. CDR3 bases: TGTGCCAGCAGTACAGCGGGAGGCTCTGCCTACGAGCAGTACTTC. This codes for CASSTAGGSAYEQYF.

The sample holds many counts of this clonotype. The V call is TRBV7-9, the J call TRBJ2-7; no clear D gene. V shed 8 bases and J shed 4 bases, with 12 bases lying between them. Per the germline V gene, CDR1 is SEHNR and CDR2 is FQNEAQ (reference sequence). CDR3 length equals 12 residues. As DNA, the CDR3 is TGTGCCAGCTGGAACACCCGATACGAGCAGTACTTC. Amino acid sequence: CASWNTRYEQYF.

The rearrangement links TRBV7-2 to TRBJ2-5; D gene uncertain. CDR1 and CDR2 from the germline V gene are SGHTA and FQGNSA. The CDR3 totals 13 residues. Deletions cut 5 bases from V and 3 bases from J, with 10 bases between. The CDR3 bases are TGTGCCAGCAGCCCCCCGCCAGAAGAGACCCAGTACTTC. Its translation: CASSPPPEETQYF.

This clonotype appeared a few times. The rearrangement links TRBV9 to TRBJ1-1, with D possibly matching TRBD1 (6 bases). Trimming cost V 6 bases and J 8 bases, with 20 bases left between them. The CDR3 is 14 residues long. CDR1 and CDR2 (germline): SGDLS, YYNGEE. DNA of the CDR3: TGTGCCAGCACCGGAAGAGGGGGGGTCACCGAAGCTTTCTTT. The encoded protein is CASTGRGGVTEAFF.

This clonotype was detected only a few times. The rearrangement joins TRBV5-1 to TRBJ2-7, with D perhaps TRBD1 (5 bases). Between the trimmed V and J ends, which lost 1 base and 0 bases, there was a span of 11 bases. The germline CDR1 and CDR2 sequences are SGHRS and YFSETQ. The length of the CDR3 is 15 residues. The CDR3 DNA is TGCGCCAGCAGCTTGTCGTCGCAGGGCTCCTACGAGCAGTACTTC. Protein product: CASSLSSQGSYEQYF.

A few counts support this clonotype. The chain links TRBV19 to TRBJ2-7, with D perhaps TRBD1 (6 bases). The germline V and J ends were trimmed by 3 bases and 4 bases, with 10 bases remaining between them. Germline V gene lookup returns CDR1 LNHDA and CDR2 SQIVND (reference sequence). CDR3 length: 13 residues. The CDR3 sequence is CASSMGHLYEQYF. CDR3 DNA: TGTGCCAGTAGTATGGGACACCTTTACGAGCAGTACTTC.

The CDR3 protein is CASSGGVEESGELFF. CDR3 nucleotides: TGCGCCAGCAGCGGGGGGGTCGAAGAGTCCGGGGAGCTGTTTTTT. J is TRBJ2-2 and V is TRBV4-1; 7 bases fit TRBD2. The V gene's germline CDR1 is MGHRA and CDR2 YSYEKL. V was pared by 5 bases and J by 6 bases, with 9 bases of the junction left unmatched. The CDR3 length is 15 residues.

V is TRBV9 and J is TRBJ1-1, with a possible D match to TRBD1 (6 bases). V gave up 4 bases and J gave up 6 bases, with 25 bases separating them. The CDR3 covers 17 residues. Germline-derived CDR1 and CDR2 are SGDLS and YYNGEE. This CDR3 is CASSPQGWGGRGSEAFF. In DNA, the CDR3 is TGTGCCAGCAGCCCACAGGGTTGGGGGGGTAGAGGGTCTGAAGCTTTCTTT. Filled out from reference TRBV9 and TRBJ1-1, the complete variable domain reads DSGVTQTPKHLITATGQRVTLRCSPRSGDLSVYWYQQSLDQGLQFLIQYYNGEERAKGNILERFSAQQFPDLHSELNLSSLELGDSALYFCASSPQGWGGRGSEAFFGQGTRLTVV.

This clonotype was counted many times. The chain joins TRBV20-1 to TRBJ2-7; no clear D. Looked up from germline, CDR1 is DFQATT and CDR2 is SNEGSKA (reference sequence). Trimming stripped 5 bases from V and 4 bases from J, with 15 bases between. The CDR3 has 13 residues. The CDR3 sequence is CSAEEQLMYEQYF. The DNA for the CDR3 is TGCAGTGCTGAGGAGCAGCTAATGTACGAGCAGTACTTC.

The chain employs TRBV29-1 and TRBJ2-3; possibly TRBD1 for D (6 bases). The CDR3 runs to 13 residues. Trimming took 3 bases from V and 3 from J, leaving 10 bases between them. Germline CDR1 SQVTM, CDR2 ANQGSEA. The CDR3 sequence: CSVDPTGTDTQYF. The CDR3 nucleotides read TGCAGCGTTGACCCGACAGGTACAGATACGCAGTATTTT.

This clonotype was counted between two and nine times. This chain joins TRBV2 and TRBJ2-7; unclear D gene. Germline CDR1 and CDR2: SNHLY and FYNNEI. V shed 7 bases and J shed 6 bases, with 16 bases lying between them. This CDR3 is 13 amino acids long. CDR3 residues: CASKLQGFIEQYF. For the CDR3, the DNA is TGTGCCAGCAAGCTCCAAGGGTTTATCGAGCAGTACTTC.

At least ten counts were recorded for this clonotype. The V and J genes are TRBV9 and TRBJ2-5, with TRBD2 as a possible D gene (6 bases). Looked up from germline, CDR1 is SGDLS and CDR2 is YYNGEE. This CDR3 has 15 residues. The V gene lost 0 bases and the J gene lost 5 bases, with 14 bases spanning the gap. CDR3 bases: TGTGCCAGCAGCGTAGAGGCGGGGAGTGTGGAGACCCAGTACTTC. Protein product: CASSVEAGSVETQYF.

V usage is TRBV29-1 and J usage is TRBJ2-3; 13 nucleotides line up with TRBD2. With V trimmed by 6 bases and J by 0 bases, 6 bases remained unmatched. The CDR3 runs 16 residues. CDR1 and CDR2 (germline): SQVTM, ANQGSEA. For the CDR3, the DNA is TGCAGCGTCGACGGGACTAGCGGGACTAGCACAGATACGCAGTATTTT. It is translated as CSVDGTSGTSTDTQYF.

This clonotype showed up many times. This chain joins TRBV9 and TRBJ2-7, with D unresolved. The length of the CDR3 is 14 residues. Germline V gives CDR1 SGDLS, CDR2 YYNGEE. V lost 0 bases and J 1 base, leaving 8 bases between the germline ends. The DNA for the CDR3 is TGTGCCAGCAGCGTAGGGACGGCTTCCTACGAGCAGTACTTC. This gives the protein CASSVGTASYEQYF.

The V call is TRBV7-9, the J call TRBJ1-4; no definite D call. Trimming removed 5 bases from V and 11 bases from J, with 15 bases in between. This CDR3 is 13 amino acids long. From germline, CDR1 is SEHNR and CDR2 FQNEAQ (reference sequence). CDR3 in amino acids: CASSVRTLRKLFF. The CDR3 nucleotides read TGTGCCAGCAGCGTCAGGACCCTGAGGAAACTGTTTTTT.

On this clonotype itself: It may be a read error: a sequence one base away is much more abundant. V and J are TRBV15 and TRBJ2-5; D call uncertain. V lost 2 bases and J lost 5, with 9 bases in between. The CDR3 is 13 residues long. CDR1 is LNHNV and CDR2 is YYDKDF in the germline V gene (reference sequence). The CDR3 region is CATSRLIHETQYF. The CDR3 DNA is TGTGCCACCAGCAGACTAATTCACGAGACCCAGTACTTC. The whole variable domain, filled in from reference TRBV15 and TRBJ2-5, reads DAMVIQNPRYQVTQFGKPVTLSCSQTLNHNVMYWYQQKSSQAPKLLFHYYDKDFNNEADTPDNFQSRRPNTSFCFLDIRSPGLGDTAMYLCATSRLIHETQYFGPGTRLLVL.

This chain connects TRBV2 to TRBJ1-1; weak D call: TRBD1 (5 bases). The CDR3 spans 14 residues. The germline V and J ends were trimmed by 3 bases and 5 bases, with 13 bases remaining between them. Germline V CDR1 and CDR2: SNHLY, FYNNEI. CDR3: CASSDRGGKTEAFF. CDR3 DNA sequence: TGTGCCAGCAGTGACCGCGGGGGGAAGACTGAAGCTTTCTTT.